These 24 T cell receptor beta chains were sequenced from one sample in a study of cytomegalovirus exposure and HLA in healthy donors. Use of 60 Vbeta and 13 Jbeta primers characterized the PCR. Sequenced by immunoSEQ multiplex PCR; TCRdb stores in-frame clones only, minus some. The profile covers about 160,000 clones, with about four fifths appearing a single time and around 10% taken by the ten largest. The specimen was PBMCs. The receptors stem from a man between 45 and 60 years old in good health and CMV-seropositive.

This chain links TRBV25-1 with TRBJ1-6, with D perhaps TRBD1 (6 bases). V lost 9 bases and J 2 bases, leaving 14 bases between the germline ends. The CDR3 covers 15 residues. Per the germline V gene, CDR1 is MGHDK and CDR2 is SYGVNS. The CDR3 spells CASAGGGTYNSPLHF. The CDR3 DNA follows: TGTGCCAGTGCCGGGGGGGGCACCTATAATTCACCCCTCCACTTT.

The chain has TRBV7-2 and TRBJ2-3; possible D gene TRBD2, 6 bases. This CDR3 is built from 15 residues. Germline V gives CDR1 SGHTA, CDR2 FQGNSA. Trimming stripped 0 bases from V and 3 bases from J, with 10 bases between. CDR3 protein: CASSLALGGTDTQYF. The DNA for the CDR3 is TGTGCCAGCAGCTTAGCGTTGGGGGGTACAGATACGCAGTATTTT.

The J gene is TRBJ1-1, the V gene TRBV5-4, with TRBD1 matching 9 bases. V was clipped by 7 bases and J by 10 bases; unmatched bases: 20. CDR1 is SGHNT, CDR2 YYREEE, per germline (reference sequence). This CDR3 region has 16 residues. In DNA form, the CDR3 reads TGTGCCAGCCGGCCCGGGACAGGGACCCATGGGGGGCGAGCTTTCTTT. It yields the protein CASRPGTGTHGGRAFF. Together with reference TRBV5-4 and TRBJ1-1, the CDR3 gives the full variable domain: ETGVTQSPTHLIKTRGQQVTLRCSSQSGHNTVSWYQQALGQGPQFIFQYYREEENGRGNFPPRFSGLQFPNYSSELNVNALELDDSALYLCASRPGTGTHGGRAFFGQGTRLTVV.

The chain recombines TRBV16 with TRBJ1-2; TRBD1 is a possible D gene (6 bases). This CDR3 region has 12 residues. Germline assignment: CDR1 KGHSY and CDR2 FQNENV. Trimming left V 0 bases short and J 7 bases short, with 6 bases between. The CDR3 region is CASSQSGAGYTF. CDR3 in DNA: TGTGCCAGCAGCCAATCGGGGGCTGGCTACACCTTC.

In this sample, this clone turned up a few times. The rearrangement joins TRBV2 to TRBJ1-1, with TRBD1 matching 8 bases. CDR3 length: 15 residues. After removal of 1 base from V and 1 base from J, the junction contained 2 bases not matched to a gene. In germline, CDR1 is SNHLY, CDR2 FYNNEI. DNA for the CDR3: TGTGCCAGCAGTGAAGGTGGACAGGGGAACACTGAAGCTTTCTTT. Protein sequence: CASSEGGQGNTEAFF.

The chain is built from TRBV18 and TRBJ1-3; 9 bases match TRBD1. Germline V lookup: CDR1 KGHSH, CDR2 LQKENI. The ends lost 3 bases at V and 4 bases at J; junction bases unmatched: 1. The CDR3 covers 14 residues. CDR3 nucleotides: TGTGCCAGCTCACCTGGGACAGGGGGAAACACCATATATTTT. Its translation is CASSPGTGGNTIYF.

A note on this clone: Other DNA sequences within the sample encode an identical CDR3. V gene TRBV2 combines with J gene TRBJ1-5; D unclear. This CDR3 spans 11 amino acids. CDR1 and CDR2 (germline): SNHLY, FYNNEI. V lost 6 bases and J 5 bases, leaving 5 bases between the germline ends. The CDR3 coding sequence is TGTGCCAGCAGCTATGATCAGCCCCAGCATTTT. Encoded protein: CASSYDQPQHF.

The chain recombines TRBV28 with TRBJ2-2, with 7 bases matching TRBD1. Germline CDR1 and CDR2: MDHEN and SYDVKM. The CDR3 has 16 amino acids. The V and J ends lost 2 bases and 6 bases, in that order; junction bases with no gene match: 9. CDR3: CASSLTTPQGAGELFF. DNA of the CDR3: TGTGCCAGCAGTTTAACCACACCTCAGGGGGCCGGGGAGCTGTTTTTT. The variable domain in full, completed from reference TRBV28 and TRBJ2-2, reads DVKVTQSSRYLVKRTGEKVFLECVQDMDHENMFWYRQDPGLGLRLIYFSYDVKMKEKGDIPEGYSVSREKKERFSLILESASTNQTSMYLCASSLTTPQGAGELFFGEGSRLTVL.

The chain combines TRBV19 with TRBJ1-1, with 7 bases identical to TRBD1. After removal of 3 bases from V and 1 base from J, the junction contained 2 bases not matched to a gene. CDR1 is LNHDA, CDR2 SQIVND, per germline (reference sequence). This CDR3 comprises 14 residues. The CDR3 region has the DNA TGTGCCAGTAGTATCAGGACAGGGAACACTGAAGCTTTCTTT. Translation gives CASSIRTGNTEAFF.

The chain has TRBV11-3 and TRBJ2-3; 8 nucleotides align to TRBD2. The germline V gene has CDR1 SGHNT and CDR2 YENEEA. The CDR3 extends over 15 amino acids. The ends lost 1 base at V and 2 bases at J; junction bases unmatched: 2. Here the CDR3 DNA reads TGTGCCAGCAGCTTAGCGGGAGGGCCCACAGATACGCAGTATTTT. Translating it yields CASSLAGGPTDTQYF.

The CDR3 reads CASSPRGGLDEQFF. DNA of the CDR3: TGTGCCAGCAGCCCCAGAGGGGGTCTCGATGAGCAGTTCTTC. The chain links TRBV7-9 to TRBJ2-1, with D perhaps matching TRBD1 (6 bases). V was trimmed by 5 bases and J by 8 bases, leaving 16 bases between them. This CDR3 is built from 14 residues. Germline lookup yields CDR1 SEHNR and CDR2 FQNEAQ (reference sequence).

The chain uses TRBV4-1 and TRBJ1-5; TRBD1 matches 8 bases. CDR1 is MGHRA and CDR2 is YSYEKL in the germline V gene. The CDR3 consists of 15 residues. Losses at the gene ends were 6 bases for V and 4 bases for J; bases not matched to a gene: 8. The CDR3: CASSPGGGGNQPQHF. As DNA, the CDR3 is TGCGCCAGCAGTCCAGGGGGCGGTGGTAATCAGCCCCAGCATTTT.

In this sample, this clone turned up once. The chain recombines TRBV28 with TRBJ1-4; TRBD1 is a possible D gene (5 bases). V was cut by 7 bases and J by 5 bases, with 14 bases left in between. The germline gives CDR1 MDHEN, CDR2 SYDVKM. The CDR3 is 14 residues long. This CDR3 reads CASISPGSNEKLFF. In DNA form, the CDR3 reads TGTGCCAGCATCTCCCCAGGGTCAAATGAAAAACTGTTTTTT. Full variable domain (rest looked up from reference TRBV28 and TRBJ1-4): DVKVTQSSRYLVKRTGEKVFLECVQDMDHENMFWYRQDPGLGLRLIYFSYDVKMKEKGDIPEGYSVSREKKERFSLILESASTNQTSMYLCASISPGSNEKLFFGSGTQLSVL.

This clone was observed a few times. V and J are TRBV5-4 and TRBJ1-1, with TRBD1 matching 7 bases. J lost 2 bases, V lost 0 bases, and 4 bases had no gene match. Germline V gives CDR1 SGHNT, CDR2 YYREEE (reference sequence). This CDR3 region has 15 residues. In DNA form, the CDR3 reads TGTGCCAGCAGCTTGGTGGCAGGGGGAAACACTGAAGCTTTCTTT. Its translation is CASSLVAGGNTEAFF. Using reference TRBV5-4 and TRBJ1-1 for the parts outside the CDR3, the full variable domain is ETGVTQSPTHLIKTRGQQVTLRCSSQSGHNTVSWYQQALGQGPQFIFQYYREEENGRGNFPPRFSGLQFPNYSSELNVNALELDDSALYLCASSLVAGGNTEAFFGQGTRLTVV.

Only a few counts were recorded for this clone. This sequence joins TRBV28 and TRBJ1-2; 7 bases match TRBD1. Losses at the gene ends were 2 bases for V and 8 bases for J; bases not matched to a gene: 8. CDR1 is MDHEN, CDR2 SYDVKM, per germline. The CDR3 contains 14 residues. In DNA, the CDR3 is TGTGCCAGCAGTTTAAAGAAGGGGGCGCGGGGCTACACCTTC. Its protein is CASSLKKGARGYTF.

The gene calls are TRBV30 and TRBJ1-4; D is ambiguous. V lost 0 bases to trimming and J lost 0 bases, with 5 bases between them. This CDR3 contains 14 residues. Per the germline V gene, CDR1 is GTSNPN and CDR2 is SVGIG (reference sequence). In DNA form, the CDR3 reads TGTGCCTGGAGTGTACGCGCAACTAATGAAAAACTGTTTTTT. Translated: CAWSVRATNEKLFF.

The chain is built from TRBV30 and TRBJ1-1, with D possibly TRBD1 on 5 matching bases. This CDR3 comprises 11 residues. V lost 5 bases, J lost 5 bases, and 9 bases lay in between. CDR1 and CDR2 (germline): GTSNPN, SVGIG (reference sequence). CDR3 bases: TGTGCCTGGGAAGGGGCAACTGAAGCTTTCTTT. Encoded protein: CAWEGATEAFF.

With regard to this clone: In the same sample, other DNA sequences code for this CDR3. The CDR3 region is CASSPTSGNTGELFF. For the CDR3, the DNA is TGTGCCAGCAGCCCAACTAGCGGGAACACCGGGGAGCTGTTTTTT. The chain employs TRBV9 and TRBJ2-2, with 8 bases that match TRBD2. J was trimmed by 1 base and V by 4 bases; bases with no gene match: 3. Germline lookup yields CDR1 SGDLS and CDR2 YYNGEE. The CDR3 contains 15 residues.

The J gene is TRBJ2-7, the V gene TRBV29-1; 7 nucleotides agree with TRBD1. Trimming took 3 bases from V and 2 from J; bases not matched to a gene: 4. The CDR3 contains 13 residues. The germline V gene has CDR1 SQVTM and CDR2 ANQGSEA. DNA of the CDR3: TGCAGCGTTGATTCGACAGGGACCTACGAGCAGTACTTC. It encodes CSVDSTGTYEQYF.

This chain uses TRBV9 with TRBJ2-1; TRBD1 aligns across 7 bases. Germline CDR1 is SGDLS and CDR2 is YYNGEE. Trimming cost V 2 bases and J 2 bases; bases outside gene matches: 10. The CDR3 covers 17 residues. CDR3 coding DNA: TGTGCCAGCAGCGTCGGATTGACAGGGACGCCCTACAATGAGCAGTTCTTC. Its translation is CASSVGLTGTPYNEQFF.

In DNA form, the CDR3 reads TGTGCCTGGAGCGAGGGGGCCAGCTTCTCTGGAAACACCATATATTTT. Translated: CAWSEGASFSGNTIYF. The chain joins TRBV30 to TRBJ1-3, with 7 bases aligning to TRBD1. The CDR3 has 16 amino acids. The V segment lost 3 bases and the J segment 0 bases; nucleotides outside the gene matches: 8. Germline V CDR1 and CDR2: GTSNPN, SVGIG (reference sequence).

The J gene is TRBJ1-5, the V gene TRBV30; tentative D call: TRBD1 (6 bases). This CDR3 is built from 14 residues. V was clipped by 0 bases and J by 4 bases, with 10 bases between them. Looked up from germline, CDR1 is GTSNPN and CDR2 is SVGIG (reference sequence). CDR3 bases: TGTGCCTGGAGTGTAACAGGGACGAATCAGCCCCAGCATTTT. Protein: CAWSVTGTNQPQHF.

The chain employs TRBV6-5 and TRBJ2-5; D is possibly TRBD1 or TRBD2 (5 bases each). The J call may be faulty, since TRBJ2-7 better matches the DNA end. From germline, CDR1 is MNHEY and CDR2 SVGAGI. CDR3 length equals 12 residues. The CDR3 reads CASTGRDYEQYF. CDR3 coding DNA: TGTGCCAGCACGGGACGGGACTACGAGCAGTACTTC.

The chain combines TRBV30 with TRBJ1-6; no clear D. The CDR3 has 14 residues. Germline V lookup: CDR1 GTSNPN, CDR2 SVGIG (reference sequence). V was shortened by 3 bases and J by 3 bases, with 9 bases between the two germline ends. Here the CDR3 DNA reads TGTGCCTGGAGCGCCGGTATCTATAATTCACCCCTCCACTTT. This codes for CAWSAGIYNSPLHF.